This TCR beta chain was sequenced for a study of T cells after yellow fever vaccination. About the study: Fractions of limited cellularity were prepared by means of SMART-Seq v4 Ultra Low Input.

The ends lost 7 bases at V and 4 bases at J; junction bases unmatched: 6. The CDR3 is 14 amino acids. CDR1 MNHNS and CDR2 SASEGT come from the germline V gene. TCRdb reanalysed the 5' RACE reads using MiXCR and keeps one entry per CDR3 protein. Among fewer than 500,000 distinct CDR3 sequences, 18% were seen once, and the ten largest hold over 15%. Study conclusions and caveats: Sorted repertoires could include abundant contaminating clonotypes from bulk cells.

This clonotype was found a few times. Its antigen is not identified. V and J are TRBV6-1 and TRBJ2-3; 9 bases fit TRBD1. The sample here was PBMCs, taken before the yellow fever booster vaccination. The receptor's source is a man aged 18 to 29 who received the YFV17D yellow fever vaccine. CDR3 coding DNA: TGTGCCAGCATCGGGACAGGGATGTCAGATACGCAGTATTTT. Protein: CASIGTGMSDTQYF.